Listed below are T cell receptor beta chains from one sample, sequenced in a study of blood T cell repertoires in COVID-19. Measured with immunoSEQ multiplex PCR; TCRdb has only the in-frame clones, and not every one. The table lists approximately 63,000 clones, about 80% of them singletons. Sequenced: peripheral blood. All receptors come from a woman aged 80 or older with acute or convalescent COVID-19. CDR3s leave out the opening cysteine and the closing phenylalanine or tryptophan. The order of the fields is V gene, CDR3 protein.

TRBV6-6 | ASGQANVLT
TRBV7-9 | ASRPGQDPYGYT
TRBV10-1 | ASRGHRNTEAF
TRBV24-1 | ATSDPGTGSSGELF
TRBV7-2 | ASSAQRGMINEQF
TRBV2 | ASRILAGTLNEQF
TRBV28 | ASRGLAGDSYNEQF
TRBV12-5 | ASGLAGSSYNEQF
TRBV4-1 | ASSQRTGVYGYT
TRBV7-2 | ASSQLPRVHPSSYEQY
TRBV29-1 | SVVASNNDEQF
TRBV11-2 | ASSLARSHRGGELGEQF
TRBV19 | ASKKQPGRGTDTQY
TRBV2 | ASSGRLVGETQY
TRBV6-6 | ASTIDRVESETQY
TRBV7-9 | ASSHPASGSYEQY
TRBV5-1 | ASSLAAGLSEAF
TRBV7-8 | ASSPGTGGDTEAF
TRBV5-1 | ASSLVGNSGANVLT
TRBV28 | ASRPLQVYNEQF
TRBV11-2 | ASSLPGQGGIYGYT
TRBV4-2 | ASSQASRGTIYGYT
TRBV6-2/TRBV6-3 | ASSADWNTDTQY
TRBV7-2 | ASSLAPQAGETQY
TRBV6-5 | ASKLAGGPLEQF
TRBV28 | ASSSGWRQRSGNTIY
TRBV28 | ASRKTGGWVGELF
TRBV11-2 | ASSLFRGDTEAF
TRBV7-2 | ASSLWGDGTHSYEQY
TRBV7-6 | ASSPGGRTGELF
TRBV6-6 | ASSYGDRRASPLH
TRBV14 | ASSQVTGVGELF
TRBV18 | ASSPVGEGEQY
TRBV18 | ASSRQDRSGANVLT
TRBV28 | ASSILVGGSSPLH
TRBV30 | AWGSGAAWNEQF
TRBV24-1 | ATGQGQGETQY
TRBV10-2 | ASSEGTGGNYGYT
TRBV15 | ATRRGGSSYNEQF
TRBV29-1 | SVGGTGWVDYGYT
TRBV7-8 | ASSLKGPSGRTRNEQF
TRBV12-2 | ASRLAWGGSEQY
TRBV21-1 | ASSKDPGGDQPQH
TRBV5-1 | ASSLLGPPNNEQF
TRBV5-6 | ASSLALWGREEKLF
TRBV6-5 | ASSYVGRASYEQY